The rows below give T cell receptor beta chains drawn from one sample of a study of blood T cells in healthy people across ages. TCRdb redid the calling of the 5' RACE reads with MiXCR, one entry per CDR3 protein. The data show over a million distinct CDR3 sequences, approximately 59% seen once. Sequencing was done on a sample of blood. All receptors derive from a man younger than 30 in good health. CDR3s include the opening cysteine and the closing phenylalanine or tryptophan. Each record gives: J gene, clone size, D gene, V gene, CDR3 DNA, CDR3 protein. A D gene is named only where the DNA matches it firmly. Where a row states a size, it is once, few, many or the class of an expanded clone; other rows omit it.

J: TRBJ2-3
size: -
D: TRBD2
V: TRBV20-1
DNA: TGCAGTGCTCGCCCTACTTTAGCGGGGGGGACAGATACGCAGTATTTT
CDR3: CSARPTLAGGTDTQYF

J: TRBJ2-5
size: -
D: TRBD1
V: TRBV4-1
DNA: TGCGCCAGCAGCCAAGGGACAGGGGGCAGAGAGACCCAGTACTTC
CDR3: CASSQGTGGRETQYF

J: TRBJ2-7
size: -
D: -
V: TRBV28
DNA: TGTGCCAGCGCCAGGGCTATTAGCTCCTACGAGCAGTACTTC
CDR3: CASARAISSYEQYF

J: TRBJ2-1
size: -
D: -
V: TRBV20-1
DNA: TGCAGTGCGCTTAGGGGCAATGAGCAGTTCTTC
CDR3: CSALRGNEQFF

J: TRBJ2-3
size: -
D: -
V: TRBV12-3/TRBV12-4
DNA: TGTGCCGGCACTCTAGGGGGAGATACGCAGTATTTT
CDR3: CAGTLGGDTQYF

J: TRBJ2-7
size: -
D: -
V: TRBV7-6
DNA: TGTGCCAGCAGCTTAGTCCCGCGGGGAGACGAGCAGTACTTC
CDR3: CASSLVPRGDEQYF

J: TRBJ1-1
size: -
D: TRBD1
V: TRBV29-1
DNA: TGCAGCGTAGCAGGGGGAGGAGGCACTGAAGCTTTCTTT
CDR3: CSVAGGGGTEAFF

J: TRBJ2-6
size: -
D: -
V: TRBV25-1
DNA: TGTGCCAGCAGTCACGGGACGGGGTTCGGGGCCAACGTCCTGACTTTC
CDR3: CASSHGTGFGANVLTF

J: TRBJ2-7
size: few
D: TRBD2
V: TRBV5-1
DNA: TGCGCCAGCAGCTTGAGGGGGACTAGCGGCTCCTACGAGCAGTACTTC
CDR3: CASSLRGTSGSYEQYF

J: TRBJ2-3
size: -
D: -
V: TRBV5-1
DNA: TGCGCCAGCAGCTTGTTGATACAGGGTGGCACAGATACGCAGTATTTT
CDR3: CASSLLIQGGTDTQYF

J: TRBJ2-5
size: -
D: -
V: TRBV10-2
DNA: TGCGCCAGCAGCTGGGACGGGGAGACCCAGTACTTC
CDR3: CASSWDGETQYF

J: TRBJ1-4
size: -
D: TRBD1
V: TRBV7-2
DNA: TGTGCCAGCAGCTTAGGGCGGACAGGGATTGAAAAACTGTTTTTT
CDR3: CASSLGRTGIEKLFF

J: TRBJ2-2
size: -
D: -
V: TRBV4-1
DNA: TGCGCCAGCAGCCAAGATAAAACCGGGGAGCTGTTTTTT
CDR3: CASSQDKTGELFF

J: TRBJ2-3
size: -
D: TRBD2
V: TRBV10-3
DNA: TGTGCCATCAGCATCAATAGCGGGAGGGCCGGAGATACGCAGTATTTT
CDR3: CAISINSGRAGDTQYF

J: TRBJ2-1
size: -
D: -
V: TRBV4-3
DNA: TGCGCCAGCAGCTCTGAGGGGGTGGGGTACAATGAGCAGTTCTTC
CDR3: CASSSEGVGYNEQFF

J: TRBJ2-4
size: -
D: -
V: TRBV6-6
DNA: TGTGCCAGCAGTTACTTAAGGGACACCAAAAACATTCAGTACTTC
CDR3: CASSYLRDTKNIQYF

J: TRBJ2-5
size: -
D: TRBD2
V: TRBV20-1
DNA: TGCAGTGCTCGACTAGCGGGGGGAGTTCAACTACCTCAAGAGACCCAGTACTTC
CDR3: CSARLAGGVQLPQETQYF

J: TRBJ1-2
size: few
D: -
V: TRBV6-6
DNA: TGTGCCAGCAGTTACTCACCAGATGGTGGCTACACCTTC
CDR3: CASSYSPDGGYTF

J: TRBJ2-3
size: few
D: TRBD1
V: TRBV4-1
DNA: TGCGCCAGCAGCCAAACAGGGGGCTTTTCAGATACGCAGTATTTT
CDR3: CASSQTGGFSDTQYF

J: TRBJ2-7
size: few
D: TRBD1
V: TRBV29-1
DNA: TGCAGCGTTGTCCCAGGGGGCCCGAGCTCCTACGAGCAGTACTTC
CDR3: CSVVPGGPSSYEQYF

J: TRBJ2-7
size: -
D: -
V: TRBV7-9
DNA: TGTGCCAGCAGCTCATCGAGGGCAGGGGATAGCGAGCAGTACTTC
CDR3: CASSSSRAGDSEQYF

J: TRBJ2-7
size: -
D: TRBD2
V: TRBV4-1
DNA: TGCGCCAGCAGCCAAGGAACGGGACTAGCGGGGCACTACGAGCAGTACTTC
CDR3: CASSQGTGLAGHYEQYF

J: TRBJ2-7
size: -
D: -
V: TRBV10-1
DNA: TGCGCCAGCAGTGAAGGGCAGATCTACGAGCAGTACTTC
CDR3: CASSEGQIYEQYF

J: TRBJ1-2
size: -
D: -
V: TRBV25-1
DNA: TGTGCCAGCAGTGAATCCACAGGGAATGGCTACACCTTC
CDR3: CASSESTGNGYTF

J: TRBJ2-7
size: -
D: -
V: TRBV6-1
DNA: TGTGCCAGCAGTGAATACCCGACGGCTACCTACGAGCAGTACTTC
CDR3: CASSEYPTATYEQYF

J: TRBJ2-5
size: -
D: -
V: TRBV20-1
DNA: TGCAGTGCTGAAGATACGAGGGACAATTGGGAGACCCAGTACTTC
CDR3: CSAEDTRDNWETQYF

J: TRBJ2-7
size: -
D: -
V: TRBV4-2
DNA: TGTGCCAGCAGCCCTCCGGTCGACGAGCAGTACTTC
CDR3: CASSPPVDEQYF

J: TRBJ2-5
size: -
D: TRBD1
V: TRBV4-2
DNA: TGTGCCAGCAGCCCGGCCGACAGGGGCACCCAAGAGACCCAGTACTTC
CDR3: CASSPADRGTQETQYF

J: TRBJ2-1
size: -
D: TRBD2
V: TRBV29-1
DNA: TGCAGCGTTGAAGCTGGGGGGGTCTATGAGCAGTTCTTC
CDR3: CSVEAGGVYEQFF

J: TRBJ1-2
size: -
D: TRBD1
V: TRBV28
DNA: TGTGCCAGCAGGATGCGAACCCCGACAGGGGATGGCTACACCTTC
CDR3: CASRMRTPTGDGYTF

J: TRBJ2-1
size: -
D: -
V: TRBV6-5
DNA: TGTGCCAGCAGGCCGGACAGCTTCCTTGAGCAGTTCTTC
CDR3: CASRPDSFLEQFF

J: TRBJ2-1
size: few
D: TRBD2
V: TRBV4-1
DNA: TGCGCCAGCAGCCAAAGACTAGCGGGAGACAATGAGCAGTTCTTC
CDR3: CASSQRLAGDNEQFF

J: TRBJ1-1
size: few
D: -
V: TRBV6-5
DNA: TGTGCCAGCAGTTACTCGACGGGGCGCGTCAGTGAAGCTTTCTTT
CDR3: CASSYSTGRVSEAFF

J: TRBJ2-1
size: -
D: TRBD2
V: TRBV29-1
DNA: TGCAGCGTTGCGGGACTAGCGGAAAACAATGAGCAGTTCTTC
CDR3: CSVAGLAENNEQFF

J: TRBJ1-2
size: few
D: -
V: TRBV12-3/TRBV12-4
DNA: TGTGCCAGCAGTTTAAAGCGGAGCGGCGGCTACACCTTC
CDR3: CASSLKRSGGYTF

J: TRBJ2-7
size: -
D: TRBD2
V: TRBV9
DNA: TGTGCCAGCAGCGTAGCTAGCGGGGGTTACGAGCAGTACTTC
CDR3: CASSVASGGYEQYF

J: TRBJ2-7
size: -
D: TRBD1
V: TRBV28
DNA: TGTGCCAGCAGCGAACGGGACAGCGCGTACGAGCAGTACTTC
CDR3: CASSERDSAYEQYF

J: TRBJ2-2
size: once
D: TRBD2
V: TRBV12-3/TRBV12-4
DNA: TGTGCCAGCAGTTACTTCGGGACTAGCGGAGCCGGGGAGCTGTTTTTT
CDR3: CASSYFGTSGAGELFF

J: TRBJ1-1
size: -
D: -
V: TRBV20-1
DNA: TGCAGTGCTAGAGATCAGCGGGGGGCTAGGCACACTGAAGCTTTCTTT
CDR3: CSARDQRGARHTEAFF

J: TRBJ1-2
size: few
D: -
V: TRBV21-1
DNA: TGTGCCAGCAGCAATGGGGTGCACGGTTCTGCGGTTCGAGGCTACACCTTC
CDR3: CASSNGVHGSAVRGYTF